Below, 27 T cell receptor beta chains from the same sample are listed, as sequenced in a study of technical replicates of blood from several donors. Assay used: immunoSEQ multiplex PCR; TCRdb lists only in-frame clones, some missing. The sample includes fewer than 90,000 clones, just under 95% of them seen just once. Input material: T cells isolated from PBMCs. The source is a human donor in good health.

V is TRBV7-9 and J is TRBJ2-2; D remains ambiguous. Trimming took off 1 base at V and 8 bases at J, with 17 bases between the two ends. The germline CDR1 and CDR2 sequences are SEHNR and FQNEAQ (reference sequence). This CDR3 has 16 residues. The CDR3 DNA reads as TGTGCCAGCAGCTTAGGGCTCCCAGGCCCGGAAGGGGAGCTGTTTTTT. It specifies CASSLGLPGPEGELFF.

The chain couples TRBV28 to TRBJ2-5; perhaps TRBD1 as D (6 bases). This CDR3 is 13 amino acids long. The V and J ends lost 5 bases and 7 bases respectively, with 14 bases between them. CDR1 MDHEN and CDR2 SYDVKM come from the germline V gene. CDR3 loop: CASSALAGATQYF. In DNA, the CDR3 is TGTGCCAGCAGTGCCCTTGCAGGGGCGACCCAGTACTTC.

The rearrangement uses TRBV7-2 and TRBJ1-5, with D possibly TRBD1 on 5 matching bases. Germline V lookup: CDR1 SGHTA, CDR2 FQGNSA. V was cut by 4 bases and J by 4 bases, with 14 bases left in between. The CDR3 totals 15 residues. CDR3: CASSSRAGQNQPQHF. The CDR3 nucleotides are TGTGCCAGCAGCTCCCGGGCAGGGCAGAATCAGCCCCAGCATTTT.

The chain is built from TRBV7-2 and TRBJ2-7, with a tentative D call TRBD2 (6 bases). V was cut by 3 bases and J by 6 bases, with 18 bases left in between. CDR3 size: 15 residues. Germline V lookup: CDR1 SGHTA, CDR2 FQGNSA. CDR3 nucleotides: TGTGCCAGCAGCTTTGAGTTGTCGGGAGTTTCCGAGCAGTACTTC. Its translation is CASSFELSGVSEQYF.

The V call is TRBV4-1, the J call TRBJ2-5; 9 bases are a match to TRBD2. CDR3 length: 15 residues. CDR1 and CDR2 from the germline V gene are MGHRA and YSYEKL. The V and J ends lost 4 bases and 4 bases, in that order; junction bases with no gene match: 7. The CDR3 sequence is CASSLQGTSLETQYF. CDR3 DNA sequence: TGCGCCAGCAGCCTACAAGGGACTAGCTTAGAGACCCAGTACTTC.

The chain joins TRBV10-3 to TRBJ1-3; D is unclear. The CDR3 is 14 residues long. Trimming took 7 bases from V and 8 from J, leaving 18 bases between them. Germline V lookup: CDR1 ENHRY, CDR2 SYGVKD. The CDR3 DNA is TGTGCCATCATACTTGAGGGAATAGTAGACACCATATATTTT. As protein: CAIILEGIVDTIYF.

The chain combines TRBV4-1 with TRBJ1-4, with a possible D match to TRBD1 (6 bases). The germline V gene encodes CDR1 MGHRA and CDR2 YSYEKL. The CDR3 is 15 residues long. Trimming removed 1 base from V and 7 bases from J, with 13 bases in between. CDR3 sequence: CASSQVPGEVEKLFF. The CDR3 DNA reads as TGCGCCAGCAGCCAAGTTCCAGGGGAAGTTGAAAAACTGTTTTTT.

This sequence joins TRBV18 and TRBJ2-7; D ambiguous. With 0 bases removed from V and 6 bases from J, the gap between germline ends came to 18 bases. Germline V gives CDR1 KGHSH, CDR2 LQKENI. This CDR3 is 16 amino acids long. This CDR3 reads CASSPPGSTQLSEQYF. The CDR3 bases are TGTGCCAGCTCACCACCGGGTAGCACCCAGCTGTCCGAGCAGTACTTC.

This sequence joins TRBV5-1 and TRBJ1-5; D is perhaps TRBD1 (5 bases). The CDR3 length is 15 residues. Germline-derived CDR1 and CDR2 are SGHRS and YFSETQ. Trimming cost V 0 bases and J 0 bases, with 7 bases left between them. The CDR3 protein is CASSLGQHSNQPQHF. The CDR3, as DNA: TGCGCCAGCAGCTTGGGACAGCATAGCAATCAGCCCCAGCATTTT.

The sample holds one count of this clone. CDR3 protein: CASRSDRELRNTIYF. CDR3 bases: TGTGCCAGCAGGAGCGACAGGGAATTGCGAAACACCATATATTTT. The J gene is TRBJ1-3, the V gene TRBV6-6; 7 bases are a match to TRBD1. The CDR3 length is 15 residues. The junction had 10 bases not matched to a gene; V was cut back by 6 bases and J by 5 bases. Germline loops: CDR1 MNHNY, CDR2 SVGAGI (reference sequence).

This clone was detected a few times. The V gene is TRBV30, the J gene TRBJ2-1; 11 bases agree with TRBD2. J lost 9 bases, V lost 4 bases, and 8 bases had no gene match. The V gene's germline CDR1 is GTSNPN and CDR2 SVGIG (reference sequence). The CDR3 is 14 amino acids. The CDR3 bases are TGTGCCTGGAAGTTAGCGGGGGGGCCGATTGAGCAGTTCTTC. Its protein is CAWKLAGGPIEQFF.

The chain has TRBV5-1 and TRBJ2-1; 8 positions agree with TRBD2. Germline values: CDR1 SGHRS, CDR2 YFSETQ. J was trimmed by 5 bases and V by 2 bases; bases with no gene match: 18. The CDR3 has 19 residues. This CDR3 reads CASSFDPESKRGLNNEQFF. In DNA, the CDR3 is TGCGCCAGCAGCTTTGACCCCGAGTCGAAGCGGGGGCTGAACAATGAGCAGTTCTTC.

The chain is built from TRBV25-1 and TRBJ1-1, with 9 bases fitting TRBD1. The germline V gene has CDR1 MGHDK and CDR2 SYGVNS. With 1 base clipped from V and 1 base from J, the junction kept 4 bases outside the gene matches. This CDR3 contains 16 residues. As DNA, the CDR3 is TGTGCCAGCAGTGAATCACCGGACAGGGGGAACACTGAAGCTTTCTTT. Translated: CASSESPDRGNTEAFF.

The chain employs TRBV30 and TRBJ2-2; D possibly corresponds to TRBD2 (5 bases). The V gene lost 2 bases and the J gene lost 13 bases, with 23 bases spanning the gap. In germline, CDR1 is GTSNPN, CDR2 SVGIG (reference sequence). The CDR3 spans 15 residues. The CDR3 here is CAWSLGGLAGVGLFF. For the CDR3, the DNA is TGTGCCTGGAGTCTCGGAGGTCTCGCGGGCGTGGGGCTGTTTTTT. The full variable domain, rest sourced from reference TRBV30 and TRBJ2-2, is SQTIHQWPATLVQPVGSPLSLECTVEGTSNPNLYWYRQAAGRGLQLLFYSVGIGQISSEVPQNLSASRPQDRQFILSSKKLLLSDSGFYLCAWSLGGLAGVGLFFGEGSRLTVL.

As to this clone: At one end the junction does not follow the germline gene, possibly because of a read error. V and J are TRBV5-1 and TRBJ1-1; 7 bases are a match to TRBD1. CDR1 and CDR2 (germline): SGHRS, YFSETQ. This CDR3 has 15 amino acids. Here the CDR3 reads CASTLIGTASTEAFF. The CDR3 region has the DNA TGCGCCAGCACCTTGATCGGGACAGCGAGTACTGAAGCTTTCTTT.

The V gene is TRBV7-9, the J gene TRBJ1-1; the D is unclear. V was clipped by 2 bases and J by 1 base, with 8 bases between them. Germline CDR1 reads SEHNR; CDR2 reads FQNEAQ (reference sequence). This CDR3 is 14 amino acids long. DNA of the CDR3: TGTGCCAGCAGCTTAAGCTGGGCGAACACTGAAGCTTTCTTT. This encodes CASSLSWANTEAFF.

CDR3 nucleotide sequence: TGCGCCAGCAGCTTCGTAGTGCCGTCCTACAATGAGCAGTTCTTC. Translating gives CASSFVVPSYNEQFF. V gene TRBV5-1 combines with J gene TRBJ2-1; D unresolved. V dropped 2 bases and J dropped 1 base, with 10 bases sitting between them. CDR3 length: 15 amino acids. Germline V gives CDR1 SGHRS, CDR2 YFSETQ.

This chain links TRBV7-3 with TRBJ2-3; no definite D call. Between the trimmed V and J ends, which lost 4 bases and 4 bases, there was a span of 15 bases. Per the germline V gene, CDR1 is SGHTA and CDR2 is FQGTGA. The CDR3 consists of 15 residues. CDR3: CASSSYPSSADTQYF. Written as DNA, the CDR3 is TGTGCCAGCAGCTCCTACCCTTCATCGGCAGATACGCAGTATTTT.

The V call is TRBV28, the J call TRBJ2-3, with 8 bases aligning to TRBD1. With 3 bases clipped from V and 6 bases from J, the junction kept 5 bases outside the gene matches. In germline, CDR1 is MDHEN, CDR2 SYDVKM. This CDR3 has 14 amino acids. The CDR3 DNA reads as TGTGCCAGCAGTTTGATACAGGGGGTCGATACGCAGTATTTT. Its translation is CASSLIQGVDTQYF.

The J gene is TRBJ2-7, the V gene TRBV7-6, with a tentative D call TRBD1 (5 bases). V shed 1 base and J shed 2 bases, with 12 bases lying between them. The CDR3 has 15 residues. Germline V gene lookup returns CDR1 SGHVS and CDR2 FNYEAQ. DNA for the CDR3: TGTGCCAGCAGCTTAGAGGGGCAAGTTCCCTACGAGCAGTACTTC. It specifies CASSLEGQVPYEQYF.

V and J are TRBV6-5 and TRBJ2-5; TRBD1 matches 9 bases. J gave up 0 bases and V 6 bases, and 5 bases lay outside the gene matches. Per germline, CDR1 MNHEY and CDR2 SVGAGI. The CDR3 is 15 amino acids. Here the CDR3 DNA reads TGTGCCAGCAGCCGGACAGGGGCGGACCAAGAGACCCAGTACTTC. Its translation is CASSRTGADQETQYF.

The rearrangement joins TRBV10-3 to TRBJ2-1, with TRBD2 matching 7 bases. The CDR3 is made up of 18 amino acids. The V and J ends lost 6 bases and 0 bases, in that order; junction bases with no gene match: 14. The germline V gene has CDR1 ENHRY and CDR2 SYGVKD. This CDR3 is CAIRGGLVGGSSYNEQFF. DNA for the CDR3: TGTGCCATCAGGGGGGGTCTAGTCGGGGGGAGCTCCTACAATGAGCAGTTCTTC.

This rearrangement joins TRBV5-6 to TRBJ2-7, with D uncertain. This CDR3 has 14 residues. The V end lost 4 bases, the J end lost 1 base, and 12 bases lay between the germline ends. Germline CDR1 reads SGHDT; CDR2 reads YYEEEE. DNA for the CDR3: TGTGCCAGCAGCCCAGTCTCGTCGTCCTACGAGCAGTACTTC. Translated: CASSPVSSSYEQYF.

The rearrangement uses TRBV5-6 and TRBJ1-4, with no clear D. Germline V gene sequence: CDR1 SGHDT, CDR2 YYEEEE. CDR3 length: 19 amino acids. V lost 0 bases, J lost 6 bases, and 24 bases lay in between. CDR3 protein: CASSLGRLNGPFRDEKLFF. The CDR3 DNA reads as TGTGCCAGCAGCTTGGGGCGACTAAACGGCCCCTTCCGTGATGAAAAACTGTTTTTT.

The rearrangement joins TRBV4-1 to TRBJ1-3, with D maybe TRBD1 (5 bases). Germline lookup yields CDR1 MGHRA and CDR2 YSYEKL. The CDR3 spans 15 residues. Trimming removed 0 bases from V and 3 bases from J, with 9 bases in between. The CDR3, as DNA: TGCGCCAGCAGCCAAGATGGGACTCGTGGAAACACCATATATTTT. It translates to CASSQDGTRGNTIYF.

This clone appeared a single time. The V call is TRBV5-1, the J call TRBJ2-2, with 8 bases that match TRBD1. Germline V lookup: CDR1 SGHRS, CDR2 YFSETQ. V was clipped by 2 bases and J by 0 bases; unmatched bases: 0. The CDR3 has 15 residues. The CDR3 reads CASSLQGANTGELFF. In DNA, the CDR3 is TGCGCCAGCAGCTTACAGGGGGCGAACACCGGGGAGCTGTTTTTT.

This chain joins TRBV27 and TRBJ2-1; perhaps TRBD2 as D (5 bases). CDR1 is MNHEY and CDR2 is SMNVEV in the germline V gene (reference sequence). V was shortened by 5 bases and J by 3 bases, with 11 bases between the two germline ends. This CDR3 spans 14 amino acids. The CDR3 DNA is TGTGCCAGCAGTCGACTGGACTTCTACAATGAGCAGTTCTTC. It yields the protein CASSRLDFYNEQFF.